The 21 T cell receptor beta chains reported below all come from one sample, sequenced in a study of metastatic and nonmetastatic thyroid tumors. Every patient underwent thyroid surgery untreated. TCRdb re-clonotyped the PCR reads through MiXCR. The sample carries 42,000 or so clones, about 19% recorded once. What was sequenced was tumor tissue. Source of these receptors: a female donor with papillary thyroid cancer or a benign thyroid nodule (not recorded which). Some clones in this sample may be carry-over from other donors' samples.

This clone is medium-sized in the sample. The rearrangement uses TRBV27 and TRBJ2-1; 10 bases match TRBD1. Germline V gives CDR1 MNHEY, CDR2 SMNVEV (reference sequence). This CDR3 region has 15 residues. J lost 4 bases, V lost 6 bases, and 6 bases had no gene match. CDR3 DNA: TGTGCCAGCAGAGCAGGACAGGGGGGATACAATGAGCAGTTCTTC. This encodes CASRAGQGGYNEQFF.

The rearrangement links TRBV6-1 to TRBJ1-5; D uncertain. Germline-derived CDR1 and CDR2 are MNHNS and SASEGT. Trimming removed 2 bases from V and 4 bases from J, with 9 bases in between. The CDR3 runs to 14 residues. The CDR3 reads CASSERAGNQPQHF. The CDR3 bases are TGTGCCAGCAGTGAACGAGCGGGGAATCAGCCCCAGCATTTT.

The DNA of the CDR3 is TGCGCCAGCAGTGGAGGGACACAGAACACTGAAGCTTTCTTT. Amino acid sequence: CASSGGTQNTEAFF. The chain is built from TRBV5-1 and TRBJ1-1, with D tentatively TRBD1 (6 bases). V lost 5 bases and J lost 1, with 12 bases in between. Germline V gene data show CDR1 as SGHRS and CDR2 as YFSETQ. The CDR3 extends over 14 amino acids. Drawing the rest from reference TRBV5-1 and TRBJ1-1, the complete variable domain is KAGVTQTPRYLIKTRGQQVTLSCSPISGHRSVSWYQQTPGQGLQFLFEYFSETQRNKGNFPGRFSGRQFSNSRSEMNVSTLELGDSALYLCASSGGTQNTEAFFGQGTRLTVV.

The chain uses TRBV5-4 and TRBJ2-3, with TRBD2 matching 11 bases. The CDR3 contains 16 residues. The germline CDR1 and CDR2 sequences are SGHNT and YYREEE (reference sequence). J was trimmed by 1 base and V by 3 bases; bases with no gene match: 4. This CDR3 is CASSSSGGTRTDTQYF. Here the CDR3 DNA reads TGTGCCAGCAGCTCTAGCGGGGGGACCCGCACAGATACGCAGTATTTT.

J is TRBJ1-1 and V is TRBV5-1; D is undetermined. The CDR3 is 13 amino acids. Per germline, CDR1 SGHRS and CDR2 YFSETQ. CDR3 coding DNA: TGCGAAAGCAGCTTCCGGGGAAACACTGAAGCTTTCTTT. Encoded protein: CESSFRGNTEAFF.

This clone was seen at least ten times. The J gene is TRBJ2-5, the V gene TRBV25-1; D gene unclear. Trimming took off 3 bases at V and 5 bases at J, with 13 bases between the two ends. The CDR3 consists of 14 residues. The germline CDR1 and CDR2 sequences are MGHDK and SYGVNS. The CDR3 region is CASSDPTYGETQYF. CDR3 nucleotide sequence: TGTGCCAGCAGTGATCCTACCTATGGGGAGACCCAGTACTTC. Based on the CDR3 plus reference TRBV25-1 and TRBJ2-5, the full variable domain is EADIYQTPRYLVIGTGKKITLECSQTMGHDKMYWYQQDPGMELHLIHYSYGVNSTEKGDLSSESTVSRIRTEHFPLTLESARPSHTSQYLCASSDPTYGETQYFGPGTRLLVL.

The V and J genes are TRBV6-2 or TRBV6-3 and TRBJ2-1; TRBD2 agrees at 11 bases. This CDR3 has 16 amino acids. V shed 4 bases, J shed 9 bases, and the junction held 11 bases outside the gene matches. CDR1 and CDR2 (germline): MNHEY, SVGEGT. The CDR3 spells CASSLYSGGAESEQFF. The CDR3 region has the DNA TGTGCCAGCAGTTTATATAGCGGGGGGGCTGAGAGTGAGCAGTTCTTC.

Concerning this clone: One junction end disagrees with the germline gene, perhaps due to a read error. The chain recombines TRBV7-6 with TRBJ1-1; D is undetermined. The CDR3 sequence is 14 residues long. The germline gives CDR1 SGHVS, CDR2 FNYEAQ. The CDR3 loop is CVSSLSPVNTGAFF. The DNA for the CDR3 is TGTGTCAGCAGCTTAAGTCCCGTAAACACTGGAGCTTTCTTT.

This chain links TRBV5-6 with TRBJ2-3; D remains ambiguous. V lost 4 bases and J lost 11, with 17 bases in between. This CDR3 has 13 amino acids. Per the germline V gene, CDR1 is SGHDT and CDR2 is YYEEEE. As DNA, the CDR3 is TGTGCCAGCAGCCTCCGACCCTCTCGGGTGCAGTATTTT. Translated, it gives CASSLRPSRVQYF.

The gene calls are TRBV2 and TRBJ2-5; TRBD2 matches 11 bases. Trimming took 6 bases from V and 1 from J; bases not matched to a gene: 10. There are 17 residues in the CDR3. Germline CDR1 and CDR2: SNHLY and FYNNEI. CDR3 sequence (DNA): TGTGCCAGCAGCCTTGGACTAGCGGGCATAACCCAAGAGACCCAGTACTTC. Translating it yields CASSLGLAGITQETQYF.

The chain links TRBV12-3 or TRBV12-4 to TRBJ2-7; D may be TRBD1 or TRBD2 (5 bases each). The CDR3 has 12 amino acids. V was clipped by 4 bases and J by 5 bases, with 9 bases between them. The DNA for the CDR3 is TGTGCCAGCAGTTCTGAGGGGAACGAGCAGTACTTC. This gives the protein CASSSEGNEQYF.

This rearrangement joins TRBV6-1 to TRBJ2-1, with D perhaps matching TRBD1 (5 bases). The CDR3 covers 15 residues. Trimming removed 10 bases from V and 4 bases from J, with 20 bases in between. In germline, CDR1 is MNHNS, CDR2 SASEGT. CDR3 region: CAISTVGKGYNEQFF. The CDR3 nucleotides are TGTGCCATCTCCACCGTGGGAAAGGGGTACAATGAGCAGTTCTTC.

This chain joins TRBV4-1 and TRBJ1-1; D not certain. V was pared by 1 base and J by 0 bases, with 9 bases between. This CDR3 comprises 15 residues. Germline loops: CDR1 MGHRA, CDR2 YSYEKL. In DNA form, the CDR3 reads TGCGCCAGCAGCCAAGGATCGGACCTGAACACTGAAGCTTTCTTT. Translating gives CASSQGSDLNTEAFF.

This clone came up many times. The genes are TRBV6-2 or TRBV6-3 and TRBJ2-5, with 9 bases aligning to TRBD2. Germline CDR1 MNHEY, CDR2 SVGEGT. V was clipped by 0 bases and J by 5 bases; unmatched bases: 4. The CDR3 is made up of 15 amino acids. CDR3 amino acids: CASSYSSGGRETQYF. The CDR3 nucleotides read TGTGCCAGCAGTTACTCTAGCGGGGGACGGGAGACCCAGTACTTC.

This clone showed up many times. Other nucleotide sequences from this sample produce the same CDR3. This chain joins TRBV7-3 and TRBJ2-5, with 9 nucleotides matching TRBD2. The V and J ends lost 2 bases and 5 bases, in that order; junction bases with no gene match: 6. CDR3 size: 15 residues. In germline, CDR1 is SGHTA, CDR2 FQGTGA. The CDR3 protein is CASSLLAGGPETQYF. CDR3 DNA: TGTGCCAGCAGCTTATTGGCGGGAGGGCCGGAGACCCAGTACTTC. Full variable domain (remainder filled in from reference TRBV7-3 and TRBJ2-5): GAGVSQTPSNKVTEKGKYVELRCDPISGHTALYWYRQSLGQGPEFLIYFQGTGAADDSGLPNDRFFAVRPEGSVSTLKIQRTERGDSAVYLCASSLLAGGPETQYFGPGTRLLVL.

This clone was counted between two and nine times. A much bigger clone sits one base away, suggesting this may be a read error. The chain is built from TRBV15 and TRBJ1-2; 8 nucleotides match TRBD1. This CDR3 is built from 13 residues. Germline V gene data show CDR1 as LNHNV and CDR2 as YYDKDF (reference sequence). The CDR3 DNA reads TGTGACACCACCGACAGGGGCAACTATGGCTACACCTTC. As protein: CDTTDRGNYGYTF.

This clone was found many times. CDR3 DNA: TGCAGTGCTAGAGATCCCCGCCGCAGGTCCACCTCAAGTCGGAATCAGCCCCAGCATTTT. This codes for CSARDPRRRSTSSRNQPQHF. This chain connects TRBV20-1 to TRBJ1-5; D unclear. Between the trimmed V and J ends, which lost 0 bases and 4 bases, there was a span of 28 bases. This CDR3 has 20 amino acids. In germline, CDR1 is DFQATT, CDR2 SNEGSKA (reference sequence).

This clone was seen just once. The chain employs TRBV5-1 and TRBJ2-1; 13 bases map to TRBD2. Germline CDR1 reads SGHRS; CDR2 reads YFSETQ. The CDR3 sequence is 16 residues long. The V gene end was trimmed by 3 bases and the J gene end by 8 bases; junction bases not matched to a gene: 8. The CDR3 is CASSYGLAGVVYEQFF. The CDR3 DNA sequence: TGCGCCAGCAGCTATGGACTAGCGGGAGTAGTTTATGAGCAGTTCTTC.

This clone was counted at least ten times. The rearrangement links TRBV20-1 to TRBJ2-7, with D uncertain. The CDR3 is 11 residues long. CDR1 and CDR2 (germline): DFQATT, SNEGSKA (reference sequence). The V gene lost 3 bases and the J gene lost 4 bases, with 7 bases spanning the gap. CDR3 loop: CSASKGYEQYF. In nucleotides, the CDR3 is TGCAGTGCTAGTAAGGGTTACGAGCAGTACTTC.

This clone occurred a few times. The chain has TRBV28 and TRBJ2-1, with 14 bases identical to TRBD2. J gave up 9 bases and V 3 bases, and 16 bases lay outside the gene matches. The CDR3 runs to 19 residues. Germline V CDR1 and CDR2: MDHEN, SYDVKM. CDR3 coding DNA: TGTGCCAGCAGTTTCGGTTTAACGCCGACTAGCGGGGGGGCCATTGAGCAGTTCTTC. Protein sequence: CASSFGLTPTSGGAIEQFF.

With respect to this clone: At one boundary the junction diverges from the germline segment, which might be a read error. The CDR3 here is CASSSGAGGLGTDTQCF. The CDR3 region has the DNA TGTGCCAGCAGTTCCGGTGCGGGGGGGCTTGGCACAGATACGCAGTGTTTT. The rearrangement joins TRBV6-2 or TRBV6-3 to TRBJ2-3; TRBD2 matches at 9 bases. CDR1 is MNHEY and CDR2 is SVGEGT in the germline V gene. This CDR3 comprises 17 residues.